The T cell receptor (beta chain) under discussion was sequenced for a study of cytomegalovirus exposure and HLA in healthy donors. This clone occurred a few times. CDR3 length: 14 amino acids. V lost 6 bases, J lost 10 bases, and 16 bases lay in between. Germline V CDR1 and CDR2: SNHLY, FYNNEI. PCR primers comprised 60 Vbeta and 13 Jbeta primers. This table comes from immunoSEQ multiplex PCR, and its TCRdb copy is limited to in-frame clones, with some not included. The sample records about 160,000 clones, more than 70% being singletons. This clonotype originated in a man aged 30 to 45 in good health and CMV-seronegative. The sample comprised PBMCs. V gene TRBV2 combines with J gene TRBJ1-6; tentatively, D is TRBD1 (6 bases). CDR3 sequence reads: CASRATGTTSPLHF. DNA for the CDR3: TGTGCCAGCAGGGCTACCGGGACAACCTCACCCCTCCACTTT. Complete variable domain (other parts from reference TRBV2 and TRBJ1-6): EPEVTQTPSHQVTQMGQEVILRCVPISNHLYFYWYRQILGQKVEFLVSFYNNEISEKSEIFDDQFSVERPDGSNFTLKIRSTKLEDSAMYFCASRATGTTSPLHFGNGTRLTVT.